This TCR beta chain came from a study of identical twins (dated by TCRdb to the mid-2010s). With regard to the full study: To test whether fetal clonotypes persist, this study deep-sequenced TCR alpha and beta repertoires from monozygotic twins, from unrelated adults of various ages, and from cord blood. To rule out contamination, replicate twin experiments were performed at different times with different library preparation protocols. Overall results and qualifications from the work: In monozygotic twins, out-of-frame TCR alpha sharing was systematically underestimated by recombination models, although the models agreed with sharing between unrelated individuals. Invariant T cells such as MAIT and iNKT could partly confound zero-insertion analyses, though diverse VJ usage argued against this for most clonotypes. Because the same donors could not be followed over many years, the conclusions depended on cross-sectional statistical analysis. In beta out-of-frame sequences, excess twin sharing was weaker, because having fewer shared sequences lowered the signal-to-noise ratio. Compared with coincidental sharing between unrelated individuals, out-of-frame TCR alpha sequences shared between twins had an excess of sequences with low generation probability. Fewer insertions were carried by abundant cord blood beta clonotypes, a similar but weaker trend appeared in young adult naive repertoires, and no such trend appeared in memory repertoires.

The receptor library was made with 5' RACE. Instrument on record: Illumina HiSeq 2000. A universal primer binding site was added through template switching, and the final cDNA carried a unique molecular identifier so that TCR cDNA molecules could be counted accurately. Specific primers in the conserved constant-segment region were used to synthesize first-strand cDNA for TCR alpha and beta chains. To control for contamination, each cDNA library was double barcoded with a SMART-Mk sample barcode plus Illumina barcodes. TruSeq adapter sequences along with Illumina sample barcodes were introduced in two successive PCR steps. Sequencing of the TCR alpha and beta cDNA libraries was done on the Illumina HiSeq platform using custom primers. The study's processing was this. Raw reads were processed with MiGEC to extract unique molecular identifiers, and MiXCR was used to determine CDR3 positions. For each individual, recombination models were inferred using an EM algorithm with the repgenHMM and IGoR tools. Shared clonotypes were analyzed with the tcR package in R, and sharing was normalized by the product of cloneset sizes. To study raw recombination free of thymic and clonal selection effects, out-of-frame nonproductive sequences were analyzed. TCRdb reworked the public reads: Q25 trimming with fastp, MiXCR clone assembly, productive beta chains retained. Here each entry gathers all rows of one CDR3 protein and keeps the most common genes and DNA. The V and J calls were determined by TCRdb, not by the authors. The table for this sample lists more than 1.5 million distinct CDR3 sequences; roughly a third of them were counted only once. The leading ten clones occupy about 0.27% of the sample.

All donors were healthy Caucasians. V and J are trimmed by 6 bases and 1 base, and the gene matches miss 11 bases of the junction. From its cysteine to its phenylalanine, the CDR3 spans 19 amino acids. Only the CDR3 DNA stays, 57 bases, in frame from base 1. CDR1 and CDR2 are read off the germline V gene as MDHEN and SYDVKM. A remark on this clonotype: This receptor's antigen is unknown. Base qualities are not provided; no much larger clone lies one nucleotide away.

Sequenced material: cord blood. The V gene is TRBV28 and the J gene is TRBJ2-4, with 14 central nucleotides matching TRBD2. This receptor was obtained from a newborn girl in good health. The DNA sequence reads TGTGCCAGCAGCCGACTAGCGGGAGGGTACTCAGGGGCCAAAAACATTCAGTACTTC. This is translated as CASSRLAGGYSGAKNIQYF.